The T cell receptor (beta chain) under discussion was sequenced for a study of cytotoxic CD8 clonotypes in ibrutinib-treated CLL. The targeted sequencing depth was 1 in 200,000 to 1 in 1 million T cells. Clones were read by immunoSEQ multiplex PCR, and TCRdb kept only the in-frame ones, dropping some. This table has about 7,600 clones, 70% to 85% appearing once. Points from the study as a whole: On treatment, the uncommon public clonotypes contracted or remained stable.

Of note for this clone: Its specificity is not known.

Germline V lookup: CDR1 LNHDA, CDR2 SQIVND (reference sequence). This CDR3 spans 17 amino acids. J gave up 2 bases and V 5 bases, and 10 bases lay outside the gene matches. The rearrangement joins TRBV19 to TRBJ2-3; 10 bases line up with TRBD1. The TCR sequence derives from a human donor with chronic lymphocytic leukemia. The specimen comprised PBMCs, sampled before ibrutinib treatment. CDR3 DNA: TGTGCCAGTAGTCCCCAAAGACAGGGGGCGGTCACAGATACGCAGTATTTT. Translated: CASSPQRQGAVTDTQYF.